The 32 T cell receptor beta chains below all came from one sample that was sequenced in a study of control samples from healthy donors and cancer patients. Assay used: immunoSEQ multiplex PCR; TCRdb lists only in-frame clones, some missing. The sample records 120,000 or so clones, around 87% being singletons. Input material: blood. All receptors come from a man in his sixties in good health.

The chain links TRBV7-9 to TRBJ1-5; D is ambiguous. The CDR3 runs 14 residues. CDR1 and CDR2 (germline): SEHNR, FQNEAQ (reference sequence). Trimming took 2 bases from V and 0 from J, leaving 5 bases between them. In DNA, the CDR3 is TGTGCCAGCAGCTTACGGGGTAGCAATCAGCCCCAGCATTTT. Translated, it gives CASSLRGSNQPQHF.

The chain is built from TRBV7-2 and TRBJ2-6; D not certain. The length of the CDR3 is 15 residues. The germline V and J ends were trimmed by 3 bases and 0 bases, with 6 bases remaining between them. The germline CDR1 and CDR2 sequences are SGHTA and FQGNSA. Here the CDR3 DNA reads TGTGCCAGCAGCTTTGACCCCTCTGGGGCCAACGTCCTGACTTTC. This codes for CASSFDPSGANVLTF.

The chain carries TRBV28 and TRBJ1-1; D is possibly TRBD1 (5 bases). The CDR3 covers 16 residues. V was trimmed by 5 bases and J by 1 base, leaving 17 bases between them. The germline V gene encodes CDR1 MDHEN and CDR2 SYDVKM. The CDR3 DNA reads TGTGCCAGCAGTGCATCGGCACGGGGCAGGAACACTGAAGCTTTCTTT. It translates to CASSASARGRNTEAFF.

This clone showed up just once. This chain joins TRBV7-9 and TRBJ1-2; D not resolved. The CDR3 contains 14 residues. The V end was cut by 2 bases, the J end by 4 bases, with 11 bases between. Germline V lookup: CDR1 SEHNR, CDR2 FQNEAQ (reference sequence). The CDR3 sequence: CASSLYPEGYGYTF. The CDR3 coding sequence is TGTGCCAGCAGCTTATATCCTGAGGGCTATGGCTACACCTTC.

The rearrangement uses TRBV5-4 and TRBJ1-1; TRBD1 matches 7 bases. Looked up from germline, CDR1 is SGHNT and CDR2 is YYREEE (reference sequence). Trimming took 3 bases from V and 5 from J; bases not matched to a gene: 10. The CDR3 has 15 amino acids. The CDR3 DNA sequence: TGTGCCAGCAGCTGGGAAGGGGGCGCGGGGACTGAAGCTTTCTTT. Its protein is CASSWEGGAGTEAFF.

This chain links TRBV7-8 with TRBJ2-7, with 7 bases fitting TRBD1. The V gene's germline CDR1 is SGHVS and CDR2 FQNEAQ. Unmatched junction bases numbered 4, after V lost 2 bases and J lost 3 bases. CDR3 length: 14 amino acids. The CDR3 protein is CASSLQGTDYEQYF. As DNA, the CDR3 is TGTGCCAGCAGCTTACAAGGGACAGACTACGAGCAGTACTTC. The full variable domain, in which reference TRBV7-8 and TRBJ2-7 provide the parts outside the CDR3, is GAGVSQSPRYKVAKRGQDVALRCDPISGHVSLFWYQQALGQGPEFLTYFQNEAQLDKSGLPSDRFFAERPEGSVSTLKIQRTQQEDSAVYLCASSLQGTDYEQYFGPGTRLTVT.

V gene TRBV7-9 combines with J gene TRBJ1-1, with unresolved D. The CDR3 has 14 residues. Per germline, CDR1 SEHNR and CDR2 FQNEAQ (reference sequence). With 1 base removed from V and 5 bases from J, the gap between germline ends came to 11 bases. The CDR3 DNA is TGTGCCAGCAGCTTAGTAGTTTTAGGGACTGAAGCTTTCTTT. As protein: CASSLVVLGTEAFF.

J is TRBJ2-7 and V is TRBV29-1; either TRBD1 or TRBD2 may supply D (5 bases each). Per germline, CDR1 SQVTM and CDR2 ANQGSEA. The V end lost 6 bases, the J end lost 3 bases, and 15 bases lay between the germline ends. The CDR3 has 13 amino acids. The CDR3 nucleotides are TGCAGCGTGGGGTGGATGGGGGTCTACGAGCAGTACTTC. As protein: CSVGWMGVYEQYF.

This sequence joins TRBV3-1 (or the pseudogene TRBV3-2) and TRBJ2-1; D may match TRBD1 or TRBD2 (6 bases each). Germline loops: CDR1 LGHDT, CDR2 YNNKEL (reference sequence). V was shortened by 1 base and J by 4 bases, with 11 bases between the two germline ends. The CDR3 is 15 amino acids. The CDR3: CASSQVQGGYNEQFF. The CDR3 nucleotides read TGTGCCAGCAGCCAAGTACAGGGAGGTTACAATGAGCAGTTCTTC.

V gene TRBV28 combines with J gene TRBJ1-1; 8 bases map to TRBD1. This CDR3 comprises 17 residues. Germline CDR1 MDHEN, CDR2 SYDVKM. Unmatched junction bases numbered 16, after V lost 6 bases and J lost 4 bases. The CDR3 nucleotides are TGTGCCAGCAGATTTTCGATTAGACAGGGGCGAGGCACTGAAGCTTTCTTT. It is translated as CASRFSIRQGRGTEAFF.

The chain couples TRBV20-1 to TRBJ2-1, with 9 bases that match TRBD1. Germline loops: CDR1 DFQATT, CDR2 SNEGSKA (reference sequence). CDR3 length equals 15 residues. V was pared by 3 bases and J by 4 bases, with 7 bases of the junction left unmatched. In DNA form, the CDR3 reads TGCAGTGCTAGTACCGGGACAGGGAGTTACAATGAGCAGTTCTTC. It codes for CSASTGTGSYNEQFF.

The chain combines TRBV5-1 with TRBJ2-7, with D unresolved. Looked up from germline, CDR1 is SGHRS and CDR2 is YFSETQ. V was cut by 7 bases and J by 2 bases, with 16 bases left in between. The CDR3 runs 14 residues. In DNA form, the CDR3 reads TGCGCCAGCTCAACGGGTAGTCAAACCTACGAGCAGTACTTC. It translates to CASSTGSQTYEQYF.

This chain links TRBV6-5 with TRBJ1-2; D unclear. There are 16 residues in the CDR3. V was cut by 1 base and J by 0 bases, with 12 bases left in between. Germline CDR1 reads MNHEY; CDR2 reads SVGAGI. The chain's CDR3 is CASSYFSNQANYGYTF. Here the CDR3 DNA reads TGTGCCAGCAGTTACTTTAGCAACCAAGCTAACTATGGCTACACCTTC.

The rearrangement joins TRBV27 to TRBJ2-3, with D uncertain. Per germline, CDR1 MNHEY and CDR2 SMNVEV (reference sequence). This CDR3 has 12 amino acids. Trimming left V 10 bases short and J 6 bases short, with 14 bases between. CDR3: CATGRGWDTQYF. DNA of the CDR3: TGTGCCACCGGTCGAGGTTGGGATACGCAGTATTTT.

This clone was seen more than once but under ten times. V usage is TRBV6-6 and J usage is TRBJ1-2; the D gene is possibly TRBD1 (6 bases). V lost 8 bases and J 4 bases, leaving 17 bases between the germline ends. The CDR3 runs 14 residues. The V gene's germline CDR1 is MNHNY and CDR2 SVGAGI (reference sequence). The CDR3 reads CASLLGQFSYGYTF. DNA of the CDR3: TGTGCCAGCCTCTTAGGACAGTTCTCCTATGGCTACACCTTC.

The chain has TRBV24-1 and TRBJ2-2; D remains unclear. In germline, CDR1 is KGHDR, CDR2 SFDVKD. The length of the CDR3 is 14 residues. Trimming took off 6 bases at V and 1 base at J, with 8 bases between the two ends. The CDR3 DNA reads as TGTGCCACCAGTTGGTCAGTGAACACCGGGGAGCTGTTTTTT. It yields the protein CATSWSVNTGELFF.

A word on this clone: Other DNA sequences in the same sample also yield this CDR3. This chain links TRBV11-2 with TRBJ2-2; no firm D call. CDR3 size: 13 residues. Germline-derived CDR1 and CDR2 are SGHAT and FQNNGV. Trimming stripped 5 bases from V and 0 bases from J, with 4 bases between. CDR3 sequence: CASSPTNTGELFF. CDR3 bases: TGTGCCAGCAGCCCCACGAACACCGGGGAGCTGTTTTTT. Variable domain in full (rest from reference TRBV11-2 and TRBJ2-2): EAGVAQSPRYKIIEKRQSVAFWCNPISGHATLYWYQQILGQGPKLLIQFQNNGVVDDSQLPKDRFSAERLKGVDSTLKIQPAKLEDSAVYLCASSPTNTGELFFGEGSRLTVL.

The rearrangement links TRBV7-2 to TRBJ2-3; D is unresolved. There are 16 residues in the CDR3. V lost 1 base, J lost 1 base, and 12 bases lay in between. CDR1 is SGHTA, CDR2 FQGNSA, per germline. The CDR3 is CASSLDLARGTDTQYF. In DNA, the CDR3 is TGTGCCAGCAGCTTAGATTTGGCTAGGGGCACAGATACGCAGTATTTT.

This clone was detected once. V and J are TRBV7-9 and TRBJ1-3, with TRBD1 matching over 9 bases. V lost 8 bases to trimming and J lost 4 bases; unmatched junction nucleotides: 9. CDR1 and CDR2 (germline): SEHNR, FQNEAQ (reference sequence). There are 15 residues in the CDR3. CDR3: CASGRSGQGGNTIYF. The CDR3, as DNA: TGTGCCAGCGGACGATCGGGACAGGGCGGAAACACCATATATTTT.

The chain links TRBV19 to TRBJ1-2, with D possibly matching TRBD1 (6 bases). Germline V CDR1 and CDR2: LNHDA, SQIVND (reference sequence). V shed 4 bases and J shed 2 bases, with 11 bases lying between them. The CDR3 is made up of 14 amino acids. CDR3 sequence: CASSSSQGNYGYTF. The CDR3 DNA reads as TGTGCCAGTAGTAGTTCTCAGGGGAACTATGGCTACACCTTC.

CDR3 region: CASSRDPLVIGEQFF. The DNA for the CDR3 is TGTGCCAGCAGCAGGGACCCCCTAGTAATTGGTGAGCAGTTCTTC. The chain recombines TRBV5-6 with TRBJ2-1; TRBD1 or TRBD2 may be the D gene (5 bases each). V was trimmed by 4 bases and J by 9 bases, leaving 20 bases between them. There are 15 residues in the CDR3. Germline-derived CDR1 and CDR2 are SGHDT and YYEEEE.

The gene calls are TRBV27 and TRBJ2-5; the D call may be TRBD1 or TRBD2 (5 bases each). The V end lost 4 bases, the J end lost 3 bases, and 9 bases lay between the germline ends. The germline V gene encodes CDR1 MNHEY and CDR2 SMNVEV (reference sequence). This CDR3 has 13 residues. CDR3 nucleotides: TGTGCCAGCAGTTCGGGACCTAAAGAGACCCAGTACTTC. It translates to CASSSGPKETQYF.

This clone is a singleton in its sample. The gene calls are TRBV5-6 and TRBJ2-7, with TRBD2 identical over 16 bases. This CDR3 has 15 amino acids. Per germline, CDR1 SGHDT and CDR2 YYEEEE. V shed 2 bases and J 11 bases; nucleotides not matched to a gene: 7. As DNA, the CDR3 is TGTGCCAGCAGCTTCCTAGGGACTAGCGGGGGGGCGGAGTACTTC. Encoded protein: CASSFLGTSGGAEYF. Combining the CDR3 with reference TRBV5-6 and TRBJ2-7 gives the whole variable domain DAGVTQSPTHLIKTRGQQVTLRCSPKSGHDTVSWYQQALGQGPQFIFQYYEEEERQRGNFPDRFSGHQFPNYSSELNVNALLLGDSALYLCASSFLGTSGGAEYFGPGTRLTVT.

A few counts support this clone. This sequence joins TRBV14 and TRBJ2-1; 9 bases are shared with TRBD2. V lost 1 base to trimming and J lost 8 bases; unmatched junction nucleotides: 6. The CDR3 sequence is 15 residues long. Germline V gene data show CDR1 as SGHDN and CDR2 as FVKESK. This CDR3 is CASSQVTSGFYEQFF. The DNA for the CDR3 is TGTGCCAGCAGCCAAGTAACTAGCGGGTTCTATGAGCAGTTCTTC.

A word on this clone: The identical CDR3 is also encoded by other nucleotide sequences in the sample. The chain is built from TRBV18 and TRBJ2-2, with 7 bases matching TRBD1. The CDR3 has 14 residues. In germline, CDR1 is KGHSH, CDR2 LQKENI. The junction had 3 bases not matched to a gene; V was cut back by 5 bases and J by 3 bases. In DNA form, the CDR3 reads TGTGCCAGCTCAAGGGGGACAGACACCGGGGAGCTGTTTTTT. Translated: CASSRGTDTGELFF.

The chain has TRBV19 and TRBJ2-1, with D tentatively TRBD1 or TRBD2 (6 bases each). This CDR3 region has 13 residues. Germline CDR1 LNHDA, CDR2 SQIVND (reference sequence). Trimming removed 7 bases at V and 4 bases at J, with 11 bases between. For the CDR3, the DNA is TGTGCCAGTATAGGGGGGATTTACAATGAGCAGTTCTTC. It codes for CASIGGIYNEQFF.

In this sample, this clone turned up a few times. This chain links TRBV18 with TRBJ1-5; D uncertain. The CDR3 totals 13 residues. V was trimmed by 2 bases and J by 4 bases, leaving 6 bases between them. The V gene's germline CDR1 is KGHSH and CDR2 LQKENI. The CDR3 sequence: CASSPVENQPQHF. The CDR3 region has the DNA TGTGCCAGCTCACCAGTTGAAAATCAGCCCCAGCATTTT.

The J gene is TRBJ1-1, the V gene TRBV18; a weak D match, TRBD1 (5 bases). The CDR3 has 15 amino acids. V was shortened by 6 bases and J by 4 bases, with 18 bases between the two germline ends. In germline, CDR1 is KGHSH, CDR2 LQKENI. CDR3 region: CASSLREDGGTEAFF. The CDR3 coding sequence is TGTGCCAGCTCCCTAAGGGAGGATGGGGGCACTGAAGCTTTCTTT.

V is TRBV5-1 and J is TRBJ1-1; the D gene is possibly TRBD1 (6 bases). The V gene lost 3 bases and the J gene lost 3 bases, with 18 bases spanning the gap. The CDR3 length is 16 residues. Per germline, CDR1 SGHRS and CDR2 YFSETQ. In DNA, the CDR3 is TGCGCCAGCAGCTCTTGGACAGCCCGAGTCGACACTGAAGCTTTCTTT. It translates to CASSSWTARVDTEAFF. Drawing the rest from reference TRBV5-1 and TRBJ1-1, the complete variable domain is KAGVTQTPRYLIKTRGQQVTLSCSPISGHRSVSWYQQTPGQGLQFLFEYFSETQRNKGNFPGRFSGRQFSNSRSEMNVSTLELGDSALYLCASSSWTARVDTEAFFGQGTRLTVV.

This chain joins TRBV5-1 and TRBJ1-4, with TRBD1 matching over 7 bases. CDR3 size: 14 residues. Unmatched junction bases numbered 6, after V lost 0 bases and J lost 10 bases. Germline assignment: CDR1 SGHRS and CDR2 YFSETQ. The CDR3 protein is CASSLGQGVGKLFF. The CDR3 DNA reads as TGCGCCAGCAGCTTGGGCCAGGGGGTCGGAAAACTGTTTTTT.

The rearrangement joins TRBV10-3 to TRBJ2-4; 10 bases are a match to TRBD1. V trimming: 0 bases; J trimming: 0 bases; junction bases outside the gene matches: 8. In germline, CDR1 is ENHRY, CDR2 SYGVKD. This CDR3 comprises 19 residues. CDR3 amino acids: CAISESRQGAEVAKNIQYF. CDR3 in DNA: TGTGCCATCAGTGAGTCGAGACAGGGGGCGGAGGTAGCCAAAAACATTCAGTACTTC.

The count of this clone is one. This sequence joins TRBV5-1 and TRBJ1-1; the match to TRBD1 covers 9 bases. Losses at the gene ends were 0 bases for V and 3 bases for J; bases not matched to a gene: 3. Germline V CDR1 and CDR2: SGHRS, YFSETQ. The CDR3 spans 15 residues. As DNA, the CDR3 is TGCGCCAGCAGCTTGGGGGGACAGGGAGACACTGAAGCTTTCTTT. This gives the protein CASSLGGQGDTEAFF.